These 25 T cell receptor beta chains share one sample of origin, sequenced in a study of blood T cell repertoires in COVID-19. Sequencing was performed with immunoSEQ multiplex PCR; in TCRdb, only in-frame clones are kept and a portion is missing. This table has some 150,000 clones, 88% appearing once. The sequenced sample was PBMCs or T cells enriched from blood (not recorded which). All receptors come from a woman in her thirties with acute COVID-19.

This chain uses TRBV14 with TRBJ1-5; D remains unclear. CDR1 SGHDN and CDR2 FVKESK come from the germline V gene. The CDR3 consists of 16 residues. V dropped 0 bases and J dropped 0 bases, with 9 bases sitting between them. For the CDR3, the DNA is TGTGCCAGCAGCCAAGATCGCGATTATAGCAATCAGCCCCAGCATTTT. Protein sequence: CASSQDRDYSNQPQHF.

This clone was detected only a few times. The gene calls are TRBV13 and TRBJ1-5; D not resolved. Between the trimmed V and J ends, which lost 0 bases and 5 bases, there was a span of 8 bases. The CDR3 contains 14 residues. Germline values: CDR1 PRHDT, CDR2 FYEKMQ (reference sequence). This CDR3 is CASSLGAVDQPQHF. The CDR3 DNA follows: TGTGCCAGCAGCTTAGGAGCCGTCGATCAGCCCCAGCATTTT.

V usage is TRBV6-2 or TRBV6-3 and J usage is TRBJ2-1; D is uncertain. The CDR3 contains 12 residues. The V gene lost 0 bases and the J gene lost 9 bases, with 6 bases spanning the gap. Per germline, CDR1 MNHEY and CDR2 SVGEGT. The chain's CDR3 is CASSYSSLEQFF. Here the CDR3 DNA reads TGTGCCAGCAGTTACTCGAGTCTTGAGCAGTTCTTC.

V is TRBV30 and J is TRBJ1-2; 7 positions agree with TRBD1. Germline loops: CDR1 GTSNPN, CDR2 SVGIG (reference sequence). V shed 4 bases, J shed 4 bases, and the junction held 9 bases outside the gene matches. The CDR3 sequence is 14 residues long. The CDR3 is CAWTLGRGSYGYTF. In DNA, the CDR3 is TGTGCCTGGACCCTCGGCAGGGGGTCCTATGGCTACACCTTC. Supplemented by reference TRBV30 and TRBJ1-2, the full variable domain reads SQTIHQWPATLVQPVGSPLSLECTVEGTSNPNLYWYRQAAGRGLQLLFYSVGIGQISSEVPQNLSASRPQDRQFILSSKKLLLSDSGFYLCAWTLGRGSYGYTFGSGTRLTVV.

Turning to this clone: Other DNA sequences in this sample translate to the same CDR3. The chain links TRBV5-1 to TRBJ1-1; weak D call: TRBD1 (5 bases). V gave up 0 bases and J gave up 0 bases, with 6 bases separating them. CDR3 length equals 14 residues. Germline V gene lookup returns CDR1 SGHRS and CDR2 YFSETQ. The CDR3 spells CASSLGQMNTEAFF. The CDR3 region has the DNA TGCGCCAGCAGCTTGGGACAGATGAACACTGAAGCTTTCTTT.

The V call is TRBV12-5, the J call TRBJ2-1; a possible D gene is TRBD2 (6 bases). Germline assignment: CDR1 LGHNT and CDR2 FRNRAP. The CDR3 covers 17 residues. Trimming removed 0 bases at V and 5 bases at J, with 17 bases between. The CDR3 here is CASGLVRKAGSDNEQFF. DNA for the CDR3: TGTGCTAGTGGTTTGGTACGCAAGGCGGGATCCGACAATGAGCAGTTCTTC.

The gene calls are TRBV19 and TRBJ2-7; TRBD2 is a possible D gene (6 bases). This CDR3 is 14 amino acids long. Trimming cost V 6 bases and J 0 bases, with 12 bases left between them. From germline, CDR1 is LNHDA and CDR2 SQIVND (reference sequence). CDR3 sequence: CASSPRGLSYEQYF. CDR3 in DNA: TGTGCCAGTAGCCCCCGGGGACTCTCCTACGAGCAGTACTTC.

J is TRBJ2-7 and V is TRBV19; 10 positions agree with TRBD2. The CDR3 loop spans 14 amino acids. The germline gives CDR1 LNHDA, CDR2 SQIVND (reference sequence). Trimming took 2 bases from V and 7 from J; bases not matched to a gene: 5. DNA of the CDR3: TGTGCCAGTAGTATACTAGCGGGAGAAGGTGAGCAGTACTTC. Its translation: CASSILAGEGEQYF.

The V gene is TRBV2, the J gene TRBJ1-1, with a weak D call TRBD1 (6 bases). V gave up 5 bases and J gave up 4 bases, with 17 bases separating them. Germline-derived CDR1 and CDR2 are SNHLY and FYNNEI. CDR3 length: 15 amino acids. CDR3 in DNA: TGTGCCAGCAGTCCTTCAGGGGTTAGTGGCACTGAAGCTTTCTTT. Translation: CASSPSGVSGTEAFF.

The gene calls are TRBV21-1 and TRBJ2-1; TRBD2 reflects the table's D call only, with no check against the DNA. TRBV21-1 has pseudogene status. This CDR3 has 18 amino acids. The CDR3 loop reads CASSSGSSGNLTYNEQFF. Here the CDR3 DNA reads TGTGCCAGCAGCAGTGGGAGTAGCGGGAACCTAACCTACAATGAGCAGTTCTTC.

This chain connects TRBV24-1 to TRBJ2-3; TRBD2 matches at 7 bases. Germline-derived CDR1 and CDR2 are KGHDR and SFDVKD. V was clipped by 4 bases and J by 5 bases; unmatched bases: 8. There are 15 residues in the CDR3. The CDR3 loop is CATSDRDSGGDTQYF. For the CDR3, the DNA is TGTGCCACCAGTGACCGCGACTCGGGAGGAGATACGCAGTATTTT.

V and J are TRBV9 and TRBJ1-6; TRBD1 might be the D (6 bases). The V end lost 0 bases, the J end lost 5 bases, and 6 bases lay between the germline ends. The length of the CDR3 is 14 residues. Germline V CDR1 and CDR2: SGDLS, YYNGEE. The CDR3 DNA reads TGTGCCAGCAGCGTAGAGGGGGATAATTCACCCCTCCACTTT. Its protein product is CASSVEGDNSPLHF.

In DNA, the CDR3 is TGTGCCAGCAGCTCCCCCGGGAGCTCCTACAATGAGCAGTTCTTC. It specifies CASSSPGSSYNEQFF. The chain has TRBV7-9 and TRBJ2-1, with D possibly matching TRBD2 (6 bases). CDR1 SEHNR and CDR2 FQNEAQ come from the germline V gene (reference sequence). V lost 4 bases and J 0 bases, leaving 10 bases between the germline ends. CDR3 length equals 15 residues.

In DNA form, the CDR3 reads TGCAGTGCTAGTTATACAGGGGACGAAAAACTGTTTTTT. Translating gives CSASYTGDEKLFF. V and J are TRBV20-1 and TRBJ1-4; 7 nucleotides agree with TRBD1. The CDR3 length is 13 residues. V was pared by 3 bases and J by 8 bases, with 6 bases of the junction left unmatched. The germline V gene has CDR1 DFQATT and CDR2 SNEGSKA (reference sequence).

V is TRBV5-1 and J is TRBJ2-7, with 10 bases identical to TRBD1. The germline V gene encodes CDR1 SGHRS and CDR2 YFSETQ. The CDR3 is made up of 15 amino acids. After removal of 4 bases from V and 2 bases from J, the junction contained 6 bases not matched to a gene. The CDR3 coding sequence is TGCGCCAGCAGCCCGGGACAGGGGTGGGCCTACGAGCAGTACTTC. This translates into CASSPGQGWAYEQYF.

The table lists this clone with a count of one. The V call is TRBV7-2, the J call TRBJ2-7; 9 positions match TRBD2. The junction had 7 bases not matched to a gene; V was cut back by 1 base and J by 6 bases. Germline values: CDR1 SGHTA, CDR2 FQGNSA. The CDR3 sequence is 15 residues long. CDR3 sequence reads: CASSLGRSGGSEQYF. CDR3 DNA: TGTGCCAGCAGCTTAGGGCGGAGCGGGGGGAGCGAGCAGTACTTC.

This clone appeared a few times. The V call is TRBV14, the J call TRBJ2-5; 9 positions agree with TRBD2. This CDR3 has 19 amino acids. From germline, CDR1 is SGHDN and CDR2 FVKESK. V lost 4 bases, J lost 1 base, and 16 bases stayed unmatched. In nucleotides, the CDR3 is TGTGCCAGCAGCCCCGACTCTCACGTGCTAGCGGGGATCCAAGAGACCCAGTACTTC. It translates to CASSPDSHVLAGIQETQYF. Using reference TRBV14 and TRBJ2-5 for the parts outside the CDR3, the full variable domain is EAGVTQFPSHSVIEKGQTVTLRCDPISGHDNLYWYRRVMGKEIKFLLHFVKESKQDESGMPNNRFLAERTGGTYSTLKVQPAELEDSGVYFCASSPDSHVLAGIQETQYFGPGTRLLVL.

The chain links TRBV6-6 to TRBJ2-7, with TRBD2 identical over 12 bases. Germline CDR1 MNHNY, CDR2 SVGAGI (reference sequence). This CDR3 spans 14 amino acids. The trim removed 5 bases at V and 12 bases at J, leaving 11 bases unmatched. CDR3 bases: TGTGCCAGCAGTCCTGGACTAGCGGGATCCCTGTGGTACTTC. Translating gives CASSPGLAGSLWYF.

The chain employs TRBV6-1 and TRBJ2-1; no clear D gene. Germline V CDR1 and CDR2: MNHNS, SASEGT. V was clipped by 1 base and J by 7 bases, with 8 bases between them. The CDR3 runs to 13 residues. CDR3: CASSEGETNEQFF. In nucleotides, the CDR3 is TGTGCCAGCAGTGAAGGAGAAACTAATGAGCAGTTCTTC.

The DNA for the CDR3 is TGTGCCAGCAGCGCTGGACAGGAACCCTACAATGAGCAGTTCTTC. It translates to CASSAGQEPYNEQFF. The chain has TRBV9 and TRBJ2-1; 7 bases align to TRBD1. The CDR3 has 15 amino acids. The germline CDR1 and CDR2 sequences are SGDLS and YYNGEE. V shed 3 bases and J 2 bases; nucleotides not matched to a gene: 5.

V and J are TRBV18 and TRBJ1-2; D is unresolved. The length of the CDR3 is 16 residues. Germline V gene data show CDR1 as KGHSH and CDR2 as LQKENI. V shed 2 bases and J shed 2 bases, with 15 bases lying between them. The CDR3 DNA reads TGTGCCAGCTCACCAGAGCCGGGGAAAGTCAACTATGGCTACACCTTC. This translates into CASSPEPGKVNYGYTF.

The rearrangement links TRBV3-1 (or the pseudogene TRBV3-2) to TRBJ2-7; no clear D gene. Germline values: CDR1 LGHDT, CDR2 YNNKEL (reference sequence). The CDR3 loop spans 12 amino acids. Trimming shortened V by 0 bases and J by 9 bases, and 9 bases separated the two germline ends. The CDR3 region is CASSQERRRQYF. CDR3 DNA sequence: TGTGCCAGCAGCCAAGAACGCCGTAGGCAGTACTTC.

The CDR3 DNA reads as TGTGCCAACGGGGGACCTTTCTACGAGCAGTACTTC. It yields the protein CANGGPFYEQYF. This chain uses TRBV30 with TRBJ2-7; TRBD2 is a possible D gene (6 bases). Per the germline V gene, CDR1 is GTSNPN and CDR2 is SVGIG (reference sequence). The CDR3 has 12 amino acids. The V end was cut by 8 bases, the J end by 3 bases, with 14 bases between.

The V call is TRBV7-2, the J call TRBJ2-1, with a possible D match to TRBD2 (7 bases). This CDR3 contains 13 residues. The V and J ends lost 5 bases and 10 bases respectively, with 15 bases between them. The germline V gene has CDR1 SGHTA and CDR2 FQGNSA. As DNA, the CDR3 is TGTGCCAGCAGCAAAATAGGGGGGGTCGAGCAGTTCTTC. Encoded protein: CASSKIGGVEQFF.

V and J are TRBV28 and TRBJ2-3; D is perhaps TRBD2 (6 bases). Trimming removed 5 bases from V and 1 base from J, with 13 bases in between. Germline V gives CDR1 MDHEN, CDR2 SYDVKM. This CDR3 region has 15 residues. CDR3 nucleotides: TGTGCCAGCAGTCCGAGGGACTTCCGCACAGATACGCAGTATTTT. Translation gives CASSPRDFRTDTQYF.